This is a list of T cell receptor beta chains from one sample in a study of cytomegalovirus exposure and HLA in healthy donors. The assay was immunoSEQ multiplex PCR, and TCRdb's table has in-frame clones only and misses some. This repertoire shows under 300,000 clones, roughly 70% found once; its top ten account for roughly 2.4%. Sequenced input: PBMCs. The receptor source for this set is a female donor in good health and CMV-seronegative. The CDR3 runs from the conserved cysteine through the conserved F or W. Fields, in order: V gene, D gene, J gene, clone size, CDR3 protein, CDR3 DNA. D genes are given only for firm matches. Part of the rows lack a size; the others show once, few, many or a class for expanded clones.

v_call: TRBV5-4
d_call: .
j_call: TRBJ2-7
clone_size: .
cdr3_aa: CASSLDYGYEQYF
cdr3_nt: TGTGCCAGCAGCTTGGACTACGGGTACGAGCAGTACTTC

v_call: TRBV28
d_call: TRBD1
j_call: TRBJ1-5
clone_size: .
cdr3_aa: CASSLDRGPGQPQHF
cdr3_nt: TGTGCCAGCAGTCTTGACAGGGGGCCGGGTCAGCCCCAGCATTTT

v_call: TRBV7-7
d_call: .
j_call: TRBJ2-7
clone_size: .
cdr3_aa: CASSRAGNHEQYF
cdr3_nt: TGTGCCAGCAGCCGTGCGGGAAACCACGAGCAGTACTTC

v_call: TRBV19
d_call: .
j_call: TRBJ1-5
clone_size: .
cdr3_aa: CASRYDRTGQPQHF
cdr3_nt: TGTGCCAGTAGATACGACAGGACCGGTCAGCCCCAGCATTTT

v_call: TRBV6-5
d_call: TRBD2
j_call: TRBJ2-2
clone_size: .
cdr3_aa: CASSYDGRAAGELFF
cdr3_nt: TGTGCCAGCAGTTACGACGGGAGGGCCGCCGGGGAGCTGTTTTTT

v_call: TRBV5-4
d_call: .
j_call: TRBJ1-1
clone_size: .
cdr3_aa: CASSPESGTGAFF
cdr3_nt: TGTGCCAGCAGCCCAGAATCCGGGACTGGCGCTTTCTTT

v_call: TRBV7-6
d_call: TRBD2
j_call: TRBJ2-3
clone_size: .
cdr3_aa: CASSQPVGAGVRDTQYF
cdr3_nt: TGTGCCAGCAGCCAGCCCGTCGGGGCGGGGGTGCGAGATACGCAGTATTTT

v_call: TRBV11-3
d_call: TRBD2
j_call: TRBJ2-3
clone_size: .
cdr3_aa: CASSLRLAGMADTQYF
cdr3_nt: TGTGCCAGCAGCTTAAGACTAGCGGGAATGGCAGATACGCAGTATTTT

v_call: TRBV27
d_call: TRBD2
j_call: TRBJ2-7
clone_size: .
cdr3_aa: CASSFREGSYEQYF
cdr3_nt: TGTGCCAGCAGTTTTCGGGAGGGATCCTACGAGCAGTACTTC

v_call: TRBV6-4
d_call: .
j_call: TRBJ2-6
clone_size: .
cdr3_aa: CASSASGESGANVLTF
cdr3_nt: TGTGCCAGCAGTGCGTCAGGGGAATCTGGGGCCAACGTCCTGACTTTC

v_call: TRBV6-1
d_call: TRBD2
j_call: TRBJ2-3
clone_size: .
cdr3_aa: CASSEASAGGPGDTQYF
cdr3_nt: TGTGCCAGCAGTGAAGCATCGGCGGGAGGGCCGGGAGATACGCAGTATTTT

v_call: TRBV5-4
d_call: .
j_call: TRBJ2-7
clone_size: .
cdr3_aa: CASSLDAGAYEQYF
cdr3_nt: TGTGCCAGCAGCTTGGACGCGGGTGCCTACGAGCAGTACTTC

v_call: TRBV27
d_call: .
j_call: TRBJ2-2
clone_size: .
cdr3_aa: CASSLTNTGELFF
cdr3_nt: TGTGCCAGCAGTTTAACAAACACCGGGGAGCTGTTTTTT

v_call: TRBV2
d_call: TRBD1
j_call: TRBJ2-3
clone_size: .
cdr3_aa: CASGDREFGTDTQYF
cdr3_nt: TGTGCCAGCGGGGACAGGGAGTTTGGCACAGATACGCAGTATTTT

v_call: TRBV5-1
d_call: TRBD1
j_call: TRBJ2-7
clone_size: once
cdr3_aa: CASSSGTGLIYEQYF
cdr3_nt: TGCGCCAGCAGCTCCGGGACAGGTTTAATCTACGAGCAGTACTTC

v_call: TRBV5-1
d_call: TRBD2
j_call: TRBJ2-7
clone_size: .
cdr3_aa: CASSLRTSGPPYEQYF
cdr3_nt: TGCGCCAGCAGCCTGAGGACTAGCGGGCCTCCCTACGAGCAGTACTTC

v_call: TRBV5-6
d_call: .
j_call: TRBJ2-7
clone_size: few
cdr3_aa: CASSLGFAGMSYEQYF
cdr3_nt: TGTGCCAGCAGCTTGGGTTTTGCAGGGATGAGCTACGAGCAGTACTTC

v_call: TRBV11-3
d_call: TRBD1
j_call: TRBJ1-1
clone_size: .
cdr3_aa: CASSRGQVNTEAFF
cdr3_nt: TGTGCCAGCAGTCGGGGACAGGTGAACACTGAAGCTTTCTTT

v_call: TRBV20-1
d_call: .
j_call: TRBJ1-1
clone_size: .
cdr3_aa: CSATGQFEAFF
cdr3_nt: TGCAGTGCTACAGGACAGTTTGAAGCTTTCTTT

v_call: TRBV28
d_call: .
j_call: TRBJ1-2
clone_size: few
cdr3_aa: CASSPLGSGENYGYTF
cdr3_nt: TGTGCCAGCAGCCCTTTAGGGTCAGGGGAGAACTATGGCTACACCTTC

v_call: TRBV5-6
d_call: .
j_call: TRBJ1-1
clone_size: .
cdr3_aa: CASSFSPVTEAFF
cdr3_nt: TGTGCCAGCAGCTTTTCCCCTGTCACTGAAGCTTTCTTT

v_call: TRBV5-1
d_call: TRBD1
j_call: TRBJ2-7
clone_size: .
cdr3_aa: CASSLVTGGEYEQYF
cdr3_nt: TGCGCCAGCAGCCTAGTGACAGGGGGAGAGTACGAGCAGTACTTC

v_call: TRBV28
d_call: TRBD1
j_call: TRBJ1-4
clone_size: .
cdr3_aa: CASSLRTGATNEKLFF
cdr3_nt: TGTGCCAGCAGTCTCCGGACAGGGGCAACTAATGAAAAACTGTTTTTT